A selection of T cell receptor beta chains follows, all from one sample in a study of blood T cell repertoires in COVID-19. Assay used: immunoSEQ multiplex PCR; TCRdb lists only in-frame clones, some missing. Of about 100,000 clones in the sample, roughly 85% were seen once. Sample: peripheral blood. These receptor sequences come from a human donor in a cohort sampled during active COVID-19. The CDR3 runs from the conserved cysteine through the conserved F or W. A D gene is named only where the DNA matches it firmly. Clone sizes are given selectively: once, few, many, or a class where the clone is expanded.

D gene	J gene	V gene	clone size	CDR3 protein	CDR3 DNA
.	TRBJ1-4	TRBV4-1	.	CASSQELTGFRGGNEKLFF	TGCGCCAGCAGCCAAGAATTAACAGGTTTCAGAGGGGGTAATGAAAAACTGTTTTTT
.	TRBJ2-1	TRBV19	.	CASSIWRSSYNEQFF	TGTGCCAGTAGTATATGGCGGAGCTCCTACAATGAGCAGTTCTTC
.	TRBJ2-7	TRBV11-3	few	CAQQGCYEQYF	TGTGCGCAGCAGGGTTGCTACGAGCAGTACTTC
TRBD2	TRBJ2-7	TRBV5-1	.	CASSVSSGLAGYEQYF	TGCGCCAGCAGCGTATCCTCGGGACTAGCCGGCTACGAGCAGTACTTC
TRBD2	TRBJ2-5	TRBV18	.	CASSPRLAGLQETQYF	TGTGCCAGCTCACCAAGACTAGCGGGGCTCCAAGAGACCCAGTACTTC
.	TRBJ2-1	TRBV7-9	.	CASSSGLTEQFF	TGTGCCAGCAGCTCGGGACTCACCGAGCAGTTCTTC
.	TRBJ2-1	TRBV5-4	.	CASSLDSTYNEQFF	TGTGCCAGCAGCTTGGACAGTACCTACAATGAGCAGTTCTTC
.	TRBJ1-2	TRBV29-1	.	CSVEEVQGNYGYTF	TGCAGCGTTGAAGAAGTACAGGGTAACTATGGCTACACCTTC
TRBD1	TRBJ1-2	TRBV27	.	CASSPLDRGDYGYTF	TGTGCCAGCAGTCCACTAGACAGGGGCGACTATGGCTACACCTTC
TRBD1	TRBJ1-2	TRBV19	.	CATTGAGGYTF	TGTGCCACTACAGGGGCGGGCGGCTACACCTTC
TRBD2	TRBJ2-2	TRBV5-1	.	CASSLTGVSGSERTGELFF	TGCGCCAGCAGCTTAACAGGGGTTAGCGGGAGTGAAAGAACCGGGGAGCTGTTTTTT
TRBD1	TRBJ2-7	TRBV10-1	few	CASGQGSYEQYF	TGCGCCAGCGGACAGGGGTCCTACGAGCAGTACTTC
.	TRBJ2-3	TRBV6-1	.	CASSETASTDTQYF	TGTGCCAGCAGTGAAACAGCTAGCACAGATACGCAGTATTTT
.	TRBJ2-7	TRBV7-3	.	CASSKELYEQYF	TGTGCCAGCAGCAAGGAGCTCTACGAGCAGTACTTC
TRBD1	TRBJ2-1	TRBV9	.	CASSVRGRNEQFF	TGTGCCAGCAGCGTAAGGGGGCGAAATGAGCAGTTCTTC
.	TRBJ1-6	TRBV10-3	.	CAISQTQGSGSYNSPLHF	TGTGCCATCAGTCAAACTCAGGGAAGTGGCTCCTATAATTCACCCCTCCACTTT
TRBD1	TRBJ2-2	TRBV18	.	CASSPDRDRGLDTGELFF	TGTGCCAGCTCACCCGACCGGGACAGGGGGCTGGACACCGGGGAGCTGTTTTTT
TRBD1	TRBJ2-7	TRBV7-2	.	CASSLWQGTDEQYF	TGTGCCAGCAGCTTATGGCAGGGGACAGACGAGCAGTACTTC
.	TRBJ1-5	TRBV6-4	.	CASSAQTGPNQPQHF	TGTGCCAGCAGTGCCCAAACAGGGCCCAATCAGCCCCAGCATTTT
.	TRBJ2-7	TRBV7-2	.	CASSFPGLASEQYF	TGTGCCAGCAGCTTCCCAGGTCTAGCCAGCGAGCAGTACTTC
.	TRBJ2-1	TRBV6-1	.	CASSEALYNEQFF	TGTGCCAGCAGTGAAGCCCTTTACAATGAGCAGTTCTTC
TRBD1	TRBJ2-1	TRBV5-4	.	CASSPGGDSYNEQFF	TGTGCCAGCAGCCCAGGGGGCGATTCCTACAATGAGCAGTTCTTC
.	TRBJ2-7	TRBV2	.	CASEGGTYEQYF	TGTGCCAGCGAAGGAGGGACGTACGAGCAGTACTTC
TRBD1	TRBJ1-4	TRBV15	.	CATSRDTGQGSREKLFF	TGTGCCACCAGCAGAGACACGGGACAGGGGAGTCGGGAAAAACTGTTTTTT
.	TRBJ2-7	TRBV27	.	CASRSRDHSYEQYF	TGTGCCAGCAGGTCGCGGGACCACTCCTACGAGCAGTACTTC
TRBD1	TRBJ1-2	TRBV7-9	.	CASSLGDSSFYTF	TGTGCCAGCAGCTTAGGGGACAGTTCCTTCTACACCTTC
TRBD2	TRBJ2-5	TRBV7-9	.	CASSPGTSGGASWETQYF	TGTGCCAGCAGCCCCGGGACTAGCGGGGGGGCCTCGTGGGAGACCCAGTACTTC
TRBD1	TRBJ1-6	TRBV5-6	.	CASSLTGDNSPLHF	TGTGCCAGCAGCCTGACAGGGGATAATTCACCCCTCCACTTT
.	TRBJ1-4	TRBV19	.	CASSILQGSNEKLFF	TGTGCCAGTAGTATCCTCCAGGGTTCAAATGAAAAACTGTTTTTT
.	TRBJ2-2	TRBV11-1	.	CASSFALAGELFF	TGTGCCAGCAGCTTCGCCCTAGCCGGGGAGCTGTTTTTT
TRBD1	TRBJ2-7	TRBV9	.	CASSVEGTGESEQYF	TGTGCCAGCAGCGTGGAAGGGACAGGGGAGAGCGAGCAGTACTTC
.	TRBJ2-7	TRBV12-3/TRBV12-4	.	CASSFRVSYEQYF	TGTGCCAGCAGTTTCCGGGTCTCCTACGAGCAGTACTTC
TRBD1	TRBJ1-5	TRBV2	.	CASAGTVVNQPQHF	TGTGCCAGCGCCGGGACAGTGGTAAATCAGCCCCAGCATTTT
.	TRBJ1-1	TRBV4-1	many	CASSQDQGNTEAFF	TGCGCCAGCAGCCAAGATCAGGGGAACACTGAAGCTTTCTTT
.	TRBJ1-5	TRBV4-1	few	CASSQDSISNQPQHF	TGCGCCAGCAGCCAAGATTCCATTAGCAATCAGCCCCAGCATTTT
.	TRBJ2-3	TRBV18	.	CASSPFSGGVTDTQYF	TGTGCCAGCTCACCCTTTAGTGGCGGGGTTACAGATACGCAGTATTTT
.	TRBJ2-3	TRBV10-3	.	CAISDRAGTVTQYF	TGTGCCATCAGTGACCGGGCGGGTACGGTTACGCAGTATTTT
TRBD2	TRBJ2-6	TRBV24-1	.	CATSDPTGGPLSGANVLTF	TGTGCCACCAGTGATCCAACGGGGGGGCCCCTCTCTGGGGCCAACGTCCTGACTTTC
.	TRBJ1-1	TRBV7-2	.	CASSPGLRSTEAFF	TGTGCCAGCAGCCCGGGACTTCGAAGCACTGAAGCTTTCTTT
TRBD2	TRBJ2-5	TRBV5-4	.	CASSLGLAPQETQYF	TGTGCCAGCAGCTTGGGACTAGCGCCTCAAGAGACCCAGTACTTC
TRBD2	TRBJ2-1	TRBV27	.	CASSGGGSRYNEQFF	TGTGCCAGCAGTGGGGGGGGGAGTCGATACAATGAGCAGTTCTTC
.	TRBJ2-3	TRBV24-1	few	CATSDLTESTDTQYF	TGTGCCACCAGTGATTTGACAGAGAGCACAGATACGCAGTATTTT
TRBD1	TRBJ1-5	TRBV10-3	.	CAISDYRGSNQPQHF	TGTGCCATCAGTGATTACAGGGGGAGCAATCAGCCCCAGCATTTT
TRBD1	TRBJ1-5	TRBV19	.	CASSSHRGLSNQPQHF	TGTGCCAGTAGTAGCCATAGGGGGCTGAGCAATCAGCCCCAGCATTTT
.	TRBJ1-1	TRBV7-9	.	CASSRTGDGRTAFF	TGTGCCAGCAGCCGAACTGGGGACGGGAGAACGGCTTTCTTT